The 20 T cell receptor beta chains presented below share a single source sample, sequenced in a study of blood T cells in healthy people across ages. Primers used in a second PCR of about 6 to 11 cycles were a sample-barcoded 5' primer and a J-beta primer mix. TCRdb reprocessed the 5' RACE reads with MiXCR, giving one entry per CDR3 protein. The sample records 1.5 million to 2 million distinct CDR3 sequences, 25% to 30% being singletons. The sequencing sample was made of blood. These receptors were obtained from a woman aged 25 to 39 in good health.

The CDR3 spells CASRWDREDTEAFF. CDR3 nucleotides: TGCGCCAGCAGATGGGACAGGGAGGACACTGAAGCTTTCTTT. The chain combines TRBV5-1 with TRBJ1-1, with 9 positions matching TRBD1. CDR3 length: 14 residues. The ends lost 5 bases at V and 3 bases at J; junction bases unmatched: 5. Germline assignment: CDR1 SGHRS and CDR2 YFSETQ.

The chain combines TRBV10-1 with TRBJ2-3; no firm D call. V was cut by 8 bases and J by 2 bases, with 8 bases left in between. Germline V CDR1 and CDR2: WNHNN, SYGVQD (reference sequence). This CDR3 has 12 amino acids. This chain's CDR3 is CASLGNTDTQYF. The DNA of the CDR3 is TGCGCCAGCCTCGGCAACACAGATACGCAGTATTTT.

This clonotype has only one observation. The V gene is TRBV5-1, the J gene TRBJ2-3; 8 bases fit TRBD1. Trimming took 3 bases from V and 4 from J; bases not matched to a gene: 7. CDR3 length equals 15 residues. Germline V gene sequence: CDR1 SGHRS, CDR2 YFSETQ. CDR3 residues: CASSWGAGGPDTQYF. As DNA, the CDR3 is TGCGCCAGCAGCTGGGGCGCAGGGGGCCCAGATACGCAGTATTTT. Complete variable domain (other parts from reference TRBV5-1 and TRBJ2-3): KAGVTQTPRYLIKTRGQQVTLSCSPISGHRSVSWYQQTPGQGLQFLFEYFSETQRNKGNFPGRFSGRQFSNSRSEMNVSTLELGDSALYLCASSWGAGGPDTQYFGPGTRLTVL.

J is TRBJ2-7 and V is TRBV6-1; TRBD1 aligns across 9 bases. The junction had 4 bases not matched to a gene; V was cut back by 6 bases and J by 1 base. The germline V gene encodes CDR1 MNHNS and CDR2 SASEGT. The CDR3 covers 14 residues. The CDR3 nucleotides are TGTGCCAGCAGAGCGGACAGGGGTTCCTACGAGCAGTACTTC. Protein sequence: CASRADRGSYEQYF.

Only a few counts were recorded for this clonotype. The V call is TRBV11-2, the J call TRBJ2-1, with D hard to call. Germline loops: CDR1 SGHAT, CDR2 FQNNGV. Trimming pared 0 bases from V and 13 bases from J, leaving 13 bases between. The CDR3 spans 13 residues. This CDR3 is CASSLDVPSTQFF. CDR3 nucleotides: TGTGCCAGCAGCTTAGATGTCCCCTCCACCCAGTTCTTC.

V and J are TRBV7-3 and TRBJ2-1, with D hard to call. The germline V gene has CDR1 SGHTA and CDR2 FQGTGA. The CDR3 runs 13 residues. Trimming cost V 2 bases and J 13 bases, with 15 bases left between them. The DNA of the CDR3 is TGTGCCAGCAGCTTAGACCCCCTGAGAACTCAGTTCTTC. This codes for CASSLDPLRTQFF.

This clonotype has more than one count but fewer than ten. This chain joins TRBV27 and TRBJ1-2; 7 bases agree with TRBD1. The CDR3 consists of 14 residues. The V gene's germline CDR1 is MNHEY and CDR2 SMNVEV (reference sequence). The ends lost 8 bases at V and 1 base at J; junction bases unmatched: 7. This CDR3 is CASSRGVDNYGYTF. The DNA for the CDR3 is TGTGCCAGCTCCAGGGGGGTAGATAACTATGGCTACACCTTC.

This clonotype was counted only a few times. The chain links TRBV12-3 or TRBV12-4 to TRBJ2-7; no clear D. Deletions cut 5 bases from V and 6 bases from J, with 11 bases between. This CDR3 region has 12 residues. This CDR3 is CASSRARGEQYF. The CDR3 nucleotides are TGTGCCAGCAGTCGTGCTCGAGGCGAGCAGTACTTC.

The chain carries TRBV2 and TRBJ2-5; 8 bases agree with TRBD2. The CDR3 totals 14 residues. CDR1 and CDR2 (germline): SNHLY, FYNNEI. Germline trimming cut 5 bases from V and 7 bases from J; bases unmatched to any gene: 9. The CDR3 here is CASSWTSREGTQYF. DNA for the CDR3: TGTGCCAGCAGTTGGACTAGCAGGGAAGGGACCCAGTACTTC.

The chain couples TRBV11-2 to TRBJ1-4; the D gene is possibly TRBD1 (5 bases). CDR1 is SGHAT, CDR2 FQNNGV, per germline. V lost 5 bases and J 7 bases, leaving 14 bases between the germline ends. The CDR3 sequence is 14 residues long. The CDR3 DNA sequence: TGTGCCAGCAGCCCCTTGGGACTTGGTGAAAAACTGTTTTTT. Translated, it gives CASSPLGLGEKLFF.

This clonotype was seen more than once but under ten times. V gene TRBV12-3 or TRBV12-4 combines with J gene TRBJ1-2; D possibly corresponds to TRBD1 (5 bases). This CDR3 is 15 amino acids long. V lost 4 bases, J lost 8 bases, and 20 bases lay in between. The CDR3 spells CASSSGTRESGGYTF. DNA for the CDR3: TGTGCCAGCAGTTCGGGGACTAGGGAATCGGGAGGCTACACCTTC.

The rearrangement links TRBV7-2 to TRBJ1-2; D is possibly TRBD1 (5 bases). The CDR3 extends over 16 amino acids. V was trimmed by 1 base and J by 1 base, leaving 13 bases between them. The germline CDR1 and CDR2 sequences are SGHTA and FQGNSA. This CDR3 is CTSSLVTGGLNYGYTF. The CDR3 DNA follows: TGTACCAGCAGCTTAGTTACAGGTGGACTTAACTATGGCTACACCTTC. Drawing the rest from reference TRBV7-2 and TRBJ1-2, the complete variable domain is GAGVSQSPSNKVTEKGKDVELRCDPISGHTALYWYRQSLGQGLEFLIYFQGNSAPDKSGLPSDRFSAERTGGSVSTLTIQRTQQEDSAVYLCTSSLVTGGLNYGYTFGSGTRLTVV.

This rearrangement joins TRBV6-6 to TRBJ1-5; 8 bases fit TRBD1. Germline CDR1 and CDR2: MNHNY and SVGAGI (reference sequence). The ends lost 6 bases at V and 0 bases at J; junction bases unmatched: 7. This CDR3 comprises 16 residues. The CDR3 DNA reads as TGTGCCAGCAGAAACCCCACAGGGGGTAGCAATCAGCCCCAGCATTTT. This encodes CASRNPTGGSNQPQHF.

This clonotype was recorded only once. The V gene is TRBV11-2, the J gene TRBJ2-3; either TRBD1 or TRBD2 may fit D (5 bases each). V was clipped by 5 bases and J by 0 bases, with 12 bases between them. The CDR3 has 15 residues. Germline CDR1 is SGHAT and CDR2 is FQNNGV. CDR3: CASSGEGISTDTQYF. CDR3 nucleotides: TGTGCCAGCAGCGGAGAGGGGATTAGCACAGATACGCAGTATTTT.

The genes are TRBV30 and TRBJ2-5; 7 bases map to TRBD2. The CDR3 consists of 12 residues. V was pared by 5 bases and J by 7 bases, with 7 bases of the junction left unmatched. Germline values: CDR1 GTSNPN, CDR2 SVGIG (reference sequence). Here the CDR3 reads CAWGEGSGTQYF. Written as DNA, the CDR3 is TGTGCCTGGGGGGAGGGGTCCGGGACCCAGTACTTC.

The chain employs TRBV7-3 and TRBJ2-3, with 16 bases fitting TRBD2. V trimming: 5 bases; J trimming: 1 base; junction bases outside the gene matches: 6. The germline gives CDR1 SGHTA, CDR2 FQGTGA. The CDR3 has 18 residues. CDR3 sequence reads: CASSPGGLAGGGTDTQYF. CDR3 bases: TGTGCCAGCAGCCCCGGGGGACTAGCGGGGGGGGGCACAGATACGCAGTATTTT. The whole variable domain, filled in from reference TRBV7-3 and TRBJ2-3, reads GAGVSQTPSNKVTEKGKYVELRCDPISGHTALYWYRQSLGQGPEFLIYFQGTGAADDSGLPNDRFFAVRPEGSVSTLKIQRTERGDSAVYLCASSPGGLAGGGTDTQYFGPGTRLTVL.

This clonotype was seen repeatedly, ten times or more. The chain recombines TRBV6-5 with TRBJ1-2; D is unresolved. The CDR3 is 14 amino acids. The germline V gene encodes CDR1 MNHEY and CDR2 SVGAGI. Trimming left V 3 bases short and J 8 bases short, with 16 bases between. This chain's CDR3 is CASSYGSASRGYTF. Here the CDR3 DNA reads TGTGCCAGCAGTTATGGCAGTGCCTCTCGAGGCTACACCTTC.

In its sample, this clonotype was seen a few times. CDR3 bases: TGTGCCAGCAGCTTAAGCGGGCAGGCCCAGGGGGAGACCCAGTACTTC. Its protein is CASSLSGQAQGETQYF. This sequence joins TRBV7-3 and TRBJ2-5; a weak D match, TRBD1 (6 bases). The germline V gene encodes CDR1 SGHTA and CDR2 FQGTGA. This CDR3 contains 16 residues. Trimming took off 1 base at V and 5 bases at J, with 17 bases between the two ends.

V is TRBV2 and J is TRBJ2-4, with 10 bases aligning to TRBD2. Germline V gene data show CDR1 as SNHLY and CDR2 as FYNNEI. This CDR3 region has 15 residues. V shed 8 bases, J shed 13 bases, and the junction held 17 bases outside the gene matches. CDR3 sequence reads: CASGPSGGVYNEQYF. In DNA, the CDR3 is TGTGCCAGCGGGCCTAGCGGGGGAGTTTACAATGAGCAGTACTTC.

This clonotype has a handful of counts. This chain links TRBV3-1 with TRBJ2-1; 9 bases map to TRBD2. CDR3 length: 14 amino acids. The germline V gene encodes CDR1 LGHDT and CDR2 YNNKEL (reference sequence). J gave up 7 bases and V 5 bases, and 6 bases lay outside the gene matches. DNA of the CDR3: TGTGCCAGCAGCATGGCGCTAGCGGGAAATGAGCAGTTCTTC. Its translation: CASSMALAGNEQFF.